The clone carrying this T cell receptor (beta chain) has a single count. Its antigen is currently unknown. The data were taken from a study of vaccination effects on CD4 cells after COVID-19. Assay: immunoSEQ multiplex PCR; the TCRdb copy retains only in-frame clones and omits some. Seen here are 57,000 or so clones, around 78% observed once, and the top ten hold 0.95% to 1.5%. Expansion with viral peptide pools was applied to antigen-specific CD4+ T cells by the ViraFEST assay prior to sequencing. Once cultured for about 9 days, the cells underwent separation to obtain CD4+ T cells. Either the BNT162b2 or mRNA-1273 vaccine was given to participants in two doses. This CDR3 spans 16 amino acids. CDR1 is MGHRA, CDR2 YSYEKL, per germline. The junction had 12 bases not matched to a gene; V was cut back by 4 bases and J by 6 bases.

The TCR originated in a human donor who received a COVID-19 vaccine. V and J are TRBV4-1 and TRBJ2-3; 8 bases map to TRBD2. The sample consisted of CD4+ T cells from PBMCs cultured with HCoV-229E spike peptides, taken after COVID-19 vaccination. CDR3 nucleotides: TGCGCCAGCAGCCGCCCGGGACTAGAAGTATTTGATACGCAGTATTTT. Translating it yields CASSRPGLEVFDTQYF.